This paragraph covers one T cell receptor beta chain sequence. Its target antigen remains unknown. The record has no base qualities; no much larger clone is one base away. The record originates from a study of cytomegalovirus exposure and HLA in healthy donors (dated by TCRdb to between 2016 and 2019). As for the study more broadly: An earlier analysis of 587 of the donors reported around 280 Gb of sequence data and around 110 million unique TCR beta sequences obtained from about 179 million T cells. A later genetic analysis took genome-wide SNP genotypes for about 55% of the roughly 670 donors and used that subset as a discovery cohort. Among about 410 genotyped donors of the cohort, an average of roughly 230,000 unique TCR beta nucleotide sequences was sequenced per donor, of which 15% to 20% were non-productive. An early release covering roughly 640 HLA-typed donors comprised around 300 gigabases of sequencing data and around 80 million unique TCR sequences. An earlier analysis of 500 to 750 of the donors applied high-throughput TCR beta sequencing to assess whether each TCR beta V gene segment acted as functional or pseudogenic. Four or five DR-DQ haplotypes were handled as single units for association and clustering because linkage in the cohort was strong. The study was designed to test whether signatures of past pathogen exposure could be identified by cataloging public T cell receptors. Donor age, sex, ethnicity and CMV serostatus were compiled together with the repertoire data. High-throughput TCR immunosequencing, statistical association of individual TCRs with disease status, and machine learning were combined to predict cytomegalovirus infection status. Class I and class II HLA loci were covered by the typing at four-digit resolution. The genetic ancestry cluster associated with self-reported Caucasian donors included 81% of the roughly 400 genotyped donors. All discovery cohort repertoires had been generated using a single sequencing platform. Along with the roughly 700-subject first cohort, a separate validation cohort of over a hundred different subjects was used. The study profiled the T cell repertoires of about 640 subjects by immunosequencing and related them to cytomegalovirus serostatus. The number of donors typed differed by locus, with roughly 629-640 for A, B, C, DRB1 and DQB1, 522 for DQA1, 600 to 610 for DPA1, and 450 to 480 for DPB1. In the later analysis, no new phenotypic data were used to find candidate immune exposures; instead, reliance was placed on TCR beta sequences and their occurrence across donors. In a later analysis, previously published TCR beta repertoires from roughly 710 donors were re-analyzed and high-resolution HLA genotyping was added so that TCR occurrence patterns could be studied.

The germline ends are 12 bases apart after V is trimmed by 2 bases and J by 8 bases. CDR1 and CDR2 (GTSNPN, SVGIG) derive from the germline V gene (reference sequence). The CDR3 covers 13 residues, taking in both the cysteine and the phenylalanine. Only the CDR3 portion is preserved as DNA: 39 bases, with reading frame beginning at the first base. Library prep was done by the immunoSEQ multiplex PCR assay. For the multiplex PCR, a mixture combining 60 forward primers for TCR Vbeta segments and 13 reverse primers for TCR Jbeta segments was used. The CDR3 region of rearranged TCR beta genes was amplified from genomic DNA with a multiplex PCR assay. On the Illumina HiSeq System, the amplified TCR beta libraries were sequenced as 87-base-pair reads. Regarding the original processing steps: A later analysis tallied tens of millions of unique TCR beta chains across the 666 repertoires, and some 10 million of those chains were shared by two or more donors. Raw reads were error-corrected and collapsed into unique sequences by a nearest-neighbor algorithm in which closely related sequences were merged to remove PCR and sequencing errors. CDR3 sequences were aligned to IMGT reference sequences to assign V, D and J gene segments. For a sequence to be retained, at least a six-nucleotide match to both a V gene segment and a J gene segment was required. A rearrangement was called productive if the CDR3 had no stop codons and remained in frame with V and J, and every other rearrangement was called non-productive. CDR3 was defined by IMGT convention, running from the second conserved V-encoded cysteine to the conserved J-encoded phenylalanine. The earlier analysis of about 530 of the donors excluded any sequence lacking an unambiguous match to a single V gene segment. An earlier analysis of under 750 of the donors called V segments functional above 56.7% productive rearrangements and segregating when the between-donor standard deviation exceeded 5%. To diagnose cytomegalovirus status from the catalog of TCR beta chain sequences, a statistical classification framework was built. In a later analysis, V and J genes were assigned by comparing TCR nucleotide sequences against IMGT/GENE-DB human TR gene sequences. A later analysis assigned CDR3 sequences and most-parsimonious VDJ recombination scenarios with the TCRdist pipeline. In a later analysis, each TCR beta chain was defined by its CDR3 amino acid sequence together with its V-gene family, and reads without a unique V-gene family were excluded. A later analysis removed 450 to 600 highly shared, low-generation-probability nucleotide sequences to deal with suspected cross-contamination and a sequencing artifact. A later analysis calculated a clonal expansion index for each public chain from normalized within-repertoire ranks of inferred template counts. In a later analysis, generation probabilities were computed using a VDJ recombination model fitted to out-of-frame rearrangements, and the results were checked against IGoR. A later analysis scored TCR-TCR, TCR-HLA and TCR-CMV co-occurrence with hypergeometric tests, applying a repertoire-size bias correction to TCR pairs. False discovery rates were estimated in a later analysis by permuting HLA or CMV assignments 20 times. In a later analysis, co-occurring TCRs were grouped with DBSCAN, and TCRdist sequence similarity was added when clustering was performed within HLA-allele-positive subsets. Co-occurrence clustering excluded repertoires with fewer than 30,000 or more than 120,000 public chains, plus five with anomalous nucleotide sharing. TCRdb's version of the immuneACCESS table is confined to in-frame rearrangements and falls short of the full clone set. An unresolved V gene accounts for under half of the shortfall where checked; the remainder is of unknown origin. From that table come the V and J calls and clone size; the DNA was used to work out D and trimming. In this sample the table shows under 200,000 clones, 65% to 80% of which occur a single time. Roughly 3% of the sample is held by the ten biggest clonotypes.

The cohort consisted of 650 to 850 healthy bone marrow donors. At the time of sampling, every cohort member was nominally healthy, though immune exposures that went unrecorded were likely present. The donor was CMV seropositive and was included in the group of 300 or so seropositive cohort members. A peripheral blood sample was collected from each donor, and TCR beta sequencing was performed on peripheral blood mononuclear cells. Genomic DNA extraction from the blood cell samples was performed with the Qiagen DNeasy Blood Extraction Kit. General study outcomes and caveats: Linkage disequilibrium might explain the correlated functional status among segregating V segments, but an unknown experimental factor could not be ruled out. Presence/absence analyses assumed roughly uniform sequencing depth across donors, an assumption that may not hold. Some IMGT-functional V segments, including TRBV6-2 and TRBV6-3, could not be distinguished by the 87-base-pair reads and were therefore excluded. In a later analysis, HLA-associated TCR beta chains showed more clonal expansion and lower generation probabilities than non-associated chains that were equally common. In a later analysis, several top co-occurrence clusters were reported to appear linked to parvovirus B19, influenza, CMV and Epstein-Barr virus. Across donors, most TCR sequences were observed very rarely, whereas some public TCRs were present in many individuals. A further reported finding was that TCR beta sequences accurately predicted the HLA-A and HLA-B alleles for most subjects in the first cohort. In a later genetic analysis, a missense DCLRE1C variant was associated with V-gene and J-gene trimming of TCR beta chains, and the association was replicated in an independent cohort. Because HLA typing was unavailable for some donors at each locus, only the typed subset was used in association tests. Assigning TCR associations to individual alleles was difficult when HLA alleles, especially DR and DQ, strongly co-occurred. This cohort had only TCR beta chains sequenced, and the lack of alpha or paired-chain data limited which features could be detected. Most CMV-associated TCR beta chains appeared to be HLA-restricted in a later analysis, and the HLA associations seemed to be driven largely by CMV exposure. According to a later genetic analysis, donors in an Asian-associated ancestry cluster had fewer N-insertions in productive TCRs than the approximately 670-donor mean. In the study, 150 to 200 TCR beta chains were listed as associated with cytomegalovirus. Immune exposure information for the cohort was limited to CMV serostatus. Specific HLA alleles were associated with over 15,000 TCR beta sequences at a false discovery rate of 0.05 in a later analysis. The authors suggested that the approach could potentially be generalized to other disease states and immunological phenotypes. In an earlier analysis of 587 of the donors, most TCR beta V segments appeared in productive rearrangements about 87% or about 30% of the time, broadly matching IMGT annotations. Three of the identified cytomegalovirus-associated TCR beta chains were confirmed in vitro to be specific for cytomegalovirus antigens. The earlier analysis of 450 to 700 of the donors excluded 15 to 20 rarely observed V segments, including chromosome 9 orphons, because counts were too low. In a later analysis, TCR association rates were found to vary across HLA loci, with the most associated TCRs seen for DRB1 alleles and the fewest for HLA-C alleles. A cluster of highly shared sequence variants was judged likely to represent a technical artifact of the sequencing pipeline. The classifier was reported to diagnose cytomegalovirus status with high specificity and sensitivity in both the original cohort and the validation cohort.

This clonotype originated in a woman aged 45-59 years in good health and CMV-seropositive. Specimen: PBMCs. The rearrangement joined TRBV30 to TRBJ1-4, with no reliable assignment of the D segment. The sequence in DNA is TGTGCCTGGAGTATCTATGCCGGGGAAAAACTGTTTTTT. This codes for CAWSIYAGEKLFF.